Listed below are T cell receptor beta chains from one sample, sequenced in a study of neurological immune-mediated disorders. In TCRdb, the 5' RACE reads were re-called with MiXCR into one record per CDR3 protein. The sample holds roughly 120,000 distinct CDR3 sequences; approximately 3.2% are singletons and the top ten take around 1.2%. Sequenced: PBMCs. The receptor source for this set is a woman between 25 and 40 years old with multiple sclerosis. The CDR3 runs from the conserved cysteine through the conserved F or W. D genes are given only for firm matches. Clone size is shown for a subset of rows, as once, few, many or a class of expanded clone.

clone_size j_call d_call v_call cdr3_nt cdr3_aa
many TRBJ2-2 NA TRBV5-5 TGTGCCAGCAGCTTCGCCGGGAGTATAGCCGGGGAGCTGTTTTTT CASSFAGSIAGELFF
many TRBJ2-7 TRBD2 TRBV20-1 TGCAGTGCTAGGGGGACTACAGATTACGAGCAGTACTTC CSARGTTDYEQYF
many TRBJ2-1 TRBD2 TRBV5-1 TGCGCCAGCAGCTTGTATACTAGCGGGATTGAGCAGTTCTTC CASSLYTSGIEQFF
many TRBJ1-1 NA TRBV7-2 TGTGCCAGCAGCTTCCGACAATATTCAGCTGAAGCTTTCTTT CASSFRQYSAEAFF
NA TRBJ1-1 TRBD1 TRBV5-6 TGTGCCAGCAGCCACTACGAGACAGGGAATTTGAGGGCTTTCTTT CASSHYETGNLRAFF
many TRBJ1-6 NA TRBV6-5 TGTGCCAGCAGTTACTCGAATCTTTCACCCCTCCACTTT CASSYSNLSPLHF
many TRBJ2-1 TRBD2 TRBV5-1 TGCGCCAGCAGCTTGTCCCCTAGCGGGGGCTCCTACAATGAGCAGTTCTTC CASSLSPSGGSYNEQFF
many TRBJ2-7 NA TRBV7-2 TGTGCCAGCAGCTTAGCCAGGGTCAGCTACGAGCAGTACTTC CASSLARVSYEQYF
many TRBJ1-1 NA TRBV20-1 TGCAGTGCTAGGGCGGACACTGAAGCTTTCTTT CSARADTEAFF
many TRBJ2-1 TRBD2 TRBV6-1 TGTGCCAGCAGTACTAGCGGGAGCTCCTACAATGAGCAGTTCTTC CASSTSGSSYNEQFF
NA TRBJ2-2 TRBD2 TRBV7-6 TGTGCCAGCAGCCCCCCCGTGGGCGGGGGGGCGGGCACCGGGGAGCTGTTTTTT CASSPPVGGGAGTGELFF
NA TRBJ2-2 NA TRBV6-6 TGTGCCAGCAGGCCCCGACAGAGCACCGGGGAGCTGTTTTTT CASRPRQSTGELFF
many TRBJ2-7 NA TRBV9 TGTGCCAGCAGCGTAACAGGGTCTCAGGCCTACGAGCAGTACTTC CASSVTGSQAYEQYF
many TRBJ2-5 TRBD2 TRBV12-3/TRBV12-4 TGTGCCAGCAGTTCTGGACTAGCGGGACTTGGGTCGGAGACCCAGTACTTC CASSSGLAGLGSETQYF
many TRBJ1-1 NA TRBV3-1 TGTGCCAGCAGCAAATGGACAGCAGGGACTGAAGCTTTCTTT CASSKWTAGTEAFF
many TRBJ1-6 NA TRBV5-6 TGTGCCAGCAGCTTTACGGGAAGCTCCTATAATTCACCCCTCCACTTT CASSFTGSSYNSPLHF
many TRBJ1-1 NA TRBV18 TGTGCCAGCTCACCCACAGGGAGGAACACTGAAGCTTTCTTT CASSPTGRNTEAFF
many TRBJ1-1 NA TRBV6-2/TRBV6-3 TGTGCCAGCGGGATCGGGGCGTTCACTGAAGCTTTCTTT CASGIGAFTEAFF
many TRBJ1-1 NA TRBV12-3/TRBV12-4 TGTGCCAGCAGTTTCCGGACTGAAGCTTTCTTT CASSFRTEAFF
many TRBJ2-2 TRBD2 TRBV14 TGTGCCAGCAGCCAAGATCCGGGGACTAGCGGGAGGGACGACACCGGGGAGCTGTTTTTT CASSQDPGTSGRDDTGELFF
many TRBJ1-1 NA TRBV30 TGTGCCTGGAGTGCCCTAGGGCAAAACACTGAAGCTTTCTTT CAWSALGQNTEAFF
few TRBJ2-5 NA TRBV6-2/TRBV6-3 TGTGCCAGCAGAGACCGAGTCAAGGAAGGAGAGACCCAGTACTTC CASRDRVKEGETQYF
many TRBJ2-7 TRBD1 TRBV27 TGTGCCAGCACCCTCGTCGGGACAGGGGACTTCGAGCAGTACTTC CASTLVGTGDFEQYF
many TRBJ1-1 NA TRBV5-6 TGTGCCAGCAGCTTACGGACAGCGAACACTGAAGCTTTCTTT CASSLRTANTEAFF
many TRBJ2-1 TRBD2 TRBV20-1 TGCAGTGCTAGATACCCGGGACTAGCGGGAGGGCCCTACAATGAGCAGTTCTTC CSARYPGLAGGPYNEQFF
many TRBJ2-3 TRBD2 TRBV20-1 TGCAGTGCGCCAGGACTAGCGGGGGCCCGGAAAAAGACTAGCACAGATACGCAGTATTTT CSAPGLAGARKKTSTDTQYF
NA TRBJ2-6 NA TRBV7-2 TGTGCCAGCAGTCTGAACCAGGGCTCTGGGGCCAACGTCCTGACTTTC CASSLNQGSGANVLTF
many TRBJ1-1 TRBD1 TRBV5-1 TGCGCCAGCCAGGGGGATACTGAAGCTTTCTTT CASQGDTEAFF
many TRBJ1-1 NA TRBV10-3 TGTGCCATCAAGTATGCAGCTGTCGGCGCTGAAGCTTTCTTT CAIKYAAVGAEAFF
many TRBJ1-2 NA TRBV12-3/TRBV12-4 TGTGCCAGCAGTCGGGACGACGGCTACACCTTC CASSRDDGYTF
many TRBJ1-1 TRBD1 TRBV5-6 TGTGCCAGCAGCTTACCAGGGGGCGCGGGGTTACGGAACACTGAAGCTTTCTTT CASSLPGGAGLRNTEAFF
many TRBJ2-5 TRBD2 TRBV7-2 TGTGCCAGCAGCGTAGCGGGATTGGAGACCCAGTACTTC CASSVAGLETQYF
many TRBJ2-1 NA TRBV5-1 TGCGCCAGCAGCTTGCAGGCGGGCTCCTACAATGAGCAGTTCTTC CASSLQAGSYNEQFF
many TRBJ2-1 NA TRBV20-1 TGCAGTGCTCCCCTTAGGGGGGCCCGGTACAATGAGCAGTTCTTC CSAPLRGARYNEQFF
NA TRBJ2-4 NA TRBV12-3/TRBV12-4 TGTGGCAGTAGTTTGTCCCTAGCCAAAAACATTCAGTACTTC CGSSLSLAKNIQYF
many TRBJ2-2 TRBD1 TRBV4-3 TGCGCCAGCAGCCAAGATGGACAGGGTCAGGGGGAGCTGTTTTTT CASSQDGQGQGELFF
many TRBJ2-1 TRBD2 TRBV5-1 TGCGCCACCGGGGCGGGAGTAGGAAATGAGCAGTTCTTC CATGAGVGNEQFF
many TRBJ1-1 NA TRBV4-1 TGCGCCAGCAGCCAAGAGGCAGTTTTGAACACTGAAGCTTTCTTT CASSQEAVLNTEAFF
many TRBJ2-5 TRBD1 TRBV20-1 TGCAGTGCTATGGGACAGGGGGCTCAAGGGACCCAGTACTTC CSAMGQGAQGTQYF
many TRBJ2-1 NA TRBV7-9 TGTGCCATCGAATCAACTACGCAGTTCTTC CAIESTTQFF
many TRBJ1-1 TRBD1 TRBV5-1 TGCGCCAGCAGCGGGACAGGGGATACTGAAGCTTTCTTT CASSGTGDTEAFF
many TRBJ2-6 TRBD1 TRBV5-6 TGTGCCAGCAGCTTGTTCCGGGACAGGGCTCTTTTCTCTGGGGCCAACGTCCTGACTTTC CASSLFRDRALFSGANVLTF
many TRBJ2-2 NA TRBV7-2 TGTGCCAGCAGCTTAGAGTTCGGCAGGGTGAACACCGGGGAGCTGTTTTTT CASSLEFGRVNTGELFF
many TRBJ1-1 NA TRBV7-9 TGTGCCAGCACCCTTTTGGGAGCCGGTGCTTTCTTT CASTLLGAGAFF
many TRBJ1-1 TRBD1 TRBV12-3/TRBV12-4 TGTGCCAGCAGTTGGGGGGACAGGATGAACACTGAAGCTTTCTTT CASSWGDRMNTEAFF
many TRBJ1-1 NA TRBV10-3 TGTGCCATCAGTGAGTCCCGGGGGGATGAAGCTTTCTTT CAISESRGDEAFF
many TRBJ2-7 NA TRBV5-1 TGCGCCAGCAGGAAGGAACAGGGCTACGAGCAGTACTTC CASRKEQGYEQYF
many TRBJ1-1 NA TRBV19 TGTGCCAGTAGTTCACAGGGGAACACTGAAGCTTTCTTT CASSSQGNTEAFF
many TRBJ1-5 NA TRBV12-3/TRBV12-4 TGTGCCAGCACCACACGGACAGACAATCAGCCCCAGCATTTT CASTTRTDNQPQHF
many TRBJ2-3 TRBD2 TRBV20-1 TGCAGTGCTAGAGGCTCTAGCGGAAGCACAGATACGCAGTATTTT CSARGSSGSTDTQYF
many TRBJ1-1 NA TRBV7-2 TGTGCCAGCAGCTTAGCAGGGCTAGGCACTGAAGCTTTCTTT CASSLAGLGTEAFF
few TRBJ1-2 TRBD1 TRBV7-2 TGTGCCAGCAGCTTAGCCCGGGCAGGGGGGTTCTATGGCTACACCTTC CASSLARAGGFYGYTF
many TRBJ1-2 NA TRBV7-9 TGTGCCAGCAGCTTATCCGATATTCCGGACAGTAGGACGACCTATGGCTACACCTTC CASSLSDIPDSRTTYGYTF
many TRBJ2-5 NA TRBV20-1 TGCAGTGCTAGAGCTAAGGGGAGGGGGCAGGAGACCCAGTACTTC CSARAKGRGQETQYF
many TRBJ2-5 NA TRBV20-1 TGCAGTGCTAGCTTCTCTCAGGCCCTACAAGAGACCCAGTACTTC CSASFSQALQETQYF